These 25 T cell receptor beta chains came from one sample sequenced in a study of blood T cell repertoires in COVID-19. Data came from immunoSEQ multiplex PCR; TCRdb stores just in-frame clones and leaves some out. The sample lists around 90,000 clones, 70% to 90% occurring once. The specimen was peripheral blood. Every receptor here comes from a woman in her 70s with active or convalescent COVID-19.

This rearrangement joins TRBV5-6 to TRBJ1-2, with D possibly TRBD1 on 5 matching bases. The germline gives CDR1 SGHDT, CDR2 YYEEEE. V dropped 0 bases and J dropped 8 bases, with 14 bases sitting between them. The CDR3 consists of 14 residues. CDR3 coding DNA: TGTGCCAGCAGCTTGGACAGGTCGTACTTAGGCTACACCTTC. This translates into CASSLDRSYLGYTF.

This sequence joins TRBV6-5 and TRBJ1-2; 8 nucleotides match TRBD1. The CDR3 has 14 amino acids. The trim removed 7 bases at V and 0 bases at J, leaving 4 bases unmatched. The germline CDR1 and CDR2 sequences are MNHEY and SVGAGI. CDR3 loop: CASTTGGPNYGYTF. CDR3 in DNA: TGTGCCAGCACCACAGGGGGTCCTAACTATGGCTACACCTTC.

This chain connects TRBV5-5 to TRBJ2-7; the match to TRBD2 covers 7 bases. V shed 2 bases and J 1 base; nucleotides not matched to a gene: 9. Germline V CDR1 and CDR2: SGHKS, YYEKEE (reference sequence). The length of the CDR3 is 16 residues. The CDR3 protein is CASSFPGPAGSYEQYF. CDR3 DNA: TGTGCCAGCAGCTTCCCTGGGCCAGCGGGGTCCTACGAGCAGTACTTC.

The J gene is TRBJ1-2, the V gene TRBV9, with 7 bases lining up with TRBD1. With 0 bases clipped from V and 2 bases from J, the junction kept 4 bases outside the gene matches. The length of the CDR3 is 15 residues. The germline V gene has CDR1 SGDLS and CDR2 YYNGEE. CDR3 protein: CASSVGVTGNYGYTF. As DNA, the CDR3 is TGTGCCAGCAGCGTAGGAGTGACAGGGAACTATGGCTACACCTTC.

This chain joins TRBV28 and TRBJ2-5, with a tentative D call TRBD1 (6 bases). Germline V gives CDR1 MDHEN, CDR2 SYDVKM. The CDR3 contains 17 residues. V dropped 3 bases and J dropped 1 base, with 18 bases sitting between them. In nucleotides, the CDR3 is TGTGCCAGCAGTTTCTGGACAGCTAAGCGATCCCAAGAGACCCAGTACTTC. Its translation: CASSFWTAKRSQETQYF.

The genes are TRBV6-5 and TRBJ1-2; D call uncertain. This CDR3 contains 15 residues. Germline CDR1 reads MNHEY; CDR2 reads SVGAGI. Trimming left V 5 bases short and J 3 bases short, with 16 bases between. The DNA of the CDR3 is TGTGCCAGCAGTACATTGATCGAACCCTACTATGGCTACACCTTC. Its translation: CASSTLIEPYYGYTF.

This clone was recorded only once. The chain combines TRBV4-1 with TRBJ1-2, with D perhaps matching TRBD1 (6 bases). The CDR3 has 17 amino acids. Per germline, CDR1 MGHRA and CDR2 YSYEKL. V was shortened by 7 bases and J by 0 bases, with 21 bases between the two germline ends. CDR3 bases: TGCGCCAGCATCCAGACCCTGGGGGACACTACTAACTATGGCTACACCTTC. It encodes CASIQTLGDTTNYGYTF.

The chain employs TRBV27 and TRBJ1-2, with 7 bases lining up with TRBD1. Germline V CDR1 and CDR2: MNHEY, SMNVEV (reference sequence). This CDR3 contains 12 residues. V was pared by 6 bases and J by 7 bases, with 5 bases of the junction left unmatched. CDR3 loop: CASSRQGGGYTF. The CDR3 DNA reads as TGTGCCAGCAGCCGACAGGGCGGTGGCTACACCTTC.

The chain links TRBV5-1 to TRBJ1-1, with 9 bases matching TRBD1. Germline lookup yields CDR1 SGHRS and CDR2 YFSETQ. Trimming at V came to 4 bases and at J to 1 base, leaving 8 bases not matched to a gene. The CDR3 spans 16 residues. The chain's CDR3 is CASSTRGQGQNTEAFF. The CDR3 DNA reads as TGCGCCAGCAGCACCCGTGGACAGGGGCAGAACACTGAAGCTTTCTTT.

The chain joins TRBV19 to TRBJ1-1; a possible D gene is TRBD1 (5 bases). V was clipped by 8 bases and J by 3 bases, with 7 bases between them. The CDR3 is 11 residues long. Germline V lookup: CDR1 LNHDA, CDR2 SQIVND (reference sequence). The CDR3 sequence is CASRQYTEAFF. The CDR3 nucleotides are TGTGCCAGTCGACAGTACACTGAAGCTTTCTTT.

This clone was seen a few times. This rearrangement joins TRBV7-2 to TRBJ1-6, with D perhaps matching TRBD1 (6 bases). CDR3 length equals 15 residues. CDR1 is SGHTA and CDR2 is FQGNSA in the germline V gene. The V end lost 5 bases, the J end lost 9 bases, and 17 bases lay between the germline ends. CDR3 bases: TGTGCCAGCAGCCCCTACCAGGGGCTGGGTTCACCCCTCCACTTT. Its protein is CASSPYQGLGSPLHF. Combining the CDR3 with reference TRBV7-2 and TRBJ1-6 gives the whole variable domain GAGVSQSPSNKVTEKGKDVELRCDPISGHTALYWYRQSLGQGLEFLIYFQGNSAPDKSGLPSDRFSAERTGGSVSTLTIQRTQQEDSAVYLCASSPYQGLGSPLHFGNGTRLTVT.

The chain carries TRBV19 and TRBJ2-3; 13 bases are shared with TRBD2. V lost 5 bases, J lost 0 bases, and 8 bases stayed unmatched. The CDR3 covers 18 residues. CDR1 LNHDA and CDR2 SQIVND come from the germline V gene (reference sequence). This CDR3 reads CASSRTSGGATSTDTQYF. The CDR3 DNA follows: TGTGCCAGTAGTCGGACTAGCGGGGGCGCAACTAGCACAGATACGCAGTATTTT.

CDR3 amino acids: CASSLDSGNQPQHF. DNA of the CDR3: TGTGCCAGCAGCTTAGATAGTGGCAATCAGCCCCAGCATTTT. V gene TRBV7-8 combines with J gene TRBJ1-5; D unclear. The CDR3 contains 14 residues. The V gene lost 1 base and the J gene lost 2 bases, with 6 bases spanning the gap. Germline V gives CDR1 SGHVS, CDR2 FQNEAQ.

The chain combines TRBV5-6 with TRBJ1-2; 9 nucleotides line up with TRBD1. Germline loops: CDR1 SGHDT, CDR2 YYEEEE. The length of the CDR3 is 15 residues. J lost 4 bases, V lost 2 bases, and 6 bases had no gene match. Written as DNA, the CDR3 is TGTGCCAGCAGCTTTTCGACAGGGGGGTTCTATGGCTACACCTTC. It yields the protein CASSFSTGGFYGYTF. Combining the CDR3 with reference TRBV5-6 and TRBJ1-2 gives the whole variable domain DAGVTQSPTHLIKTRGQQVTLRCSPKSGHDTVSWYQQALGQGPQFIFQYYEEEERQRGNFPDRFSGHQFPNYSSELNVNALLLGDSALYLCASSFSTGGFYGYTFGSGTRLTVV.

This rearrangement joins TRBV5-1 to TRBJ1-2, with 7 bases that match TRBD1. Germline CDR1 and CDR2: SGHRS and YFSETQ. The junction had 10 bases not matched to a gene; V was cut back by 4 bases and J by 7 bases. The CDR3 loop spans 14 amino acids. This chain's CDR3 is CASSGDRDWSGYTF. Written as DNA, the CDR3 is TGCGCCAGCAGCGGAGACAGGGACTGGAGTGGCTACACCTTC.

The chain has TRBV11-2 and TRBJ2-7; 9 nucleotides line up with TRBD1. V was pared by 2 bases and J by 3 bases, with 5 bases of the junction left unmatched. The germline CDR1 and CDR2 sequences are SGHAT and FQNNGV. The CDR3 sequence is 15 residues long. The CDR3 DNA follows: TGTGCCAGCAGCTTAAATTGGGGACAGGGCTACGAGCAGTACTTC. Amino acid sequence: CASSLNWGQGYEQYF.

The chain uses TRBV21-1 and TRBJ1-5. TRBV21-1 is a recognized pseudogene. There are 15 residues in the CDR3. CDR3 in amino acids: CASSKVGGVNQPQHF. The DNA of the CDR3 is TGTGCCAGCAGCAAAGTCGGGGGTGTCAATCAGCCCCAGCATTTT.

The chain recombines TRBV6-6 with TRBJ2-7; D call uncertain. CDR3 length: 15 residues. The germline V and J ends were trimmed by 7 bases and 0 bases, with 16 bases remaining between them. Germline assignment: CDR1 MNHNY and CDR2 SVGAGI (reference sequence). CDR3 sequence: CASTPGSLGSYEQYF. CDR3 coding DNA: TGTGCCAGCACCCCAGGCTCCCTGGGCTCCTACGAGCAGTACTTC.

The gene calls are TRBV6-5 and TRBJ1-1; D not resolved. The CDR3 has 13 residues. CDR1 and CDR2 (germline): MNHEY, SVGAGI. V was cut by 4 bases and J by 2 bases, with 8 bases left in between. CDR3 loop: CASSFQINTEAFF. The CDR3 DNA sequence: TGTGCCAGCAGTTTCCAGATTAACACTGAAGCTTTCTTT.

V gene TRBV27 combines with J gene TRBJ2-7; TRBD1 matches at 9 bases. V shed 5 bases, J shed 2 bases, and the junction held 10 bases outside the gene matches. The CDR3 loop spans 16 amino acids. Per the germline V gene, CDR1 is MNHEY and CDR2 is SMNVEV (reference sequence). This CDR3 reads CASSDLRQGGPYEQYF. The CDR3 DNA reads TGTGCCAGCAGTGACCTGCGACAGGGGGGTCCCTACGAGCAGTACTTC.

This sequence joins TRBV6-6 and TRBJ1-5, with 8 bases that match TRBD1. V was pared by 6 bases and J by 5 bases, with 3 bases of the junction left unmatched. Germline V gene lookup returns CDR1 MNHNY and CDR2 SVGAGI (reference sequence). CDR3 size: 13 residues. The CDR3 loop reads CASSLQGDQPQHF. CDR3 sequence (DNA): TGTGCCAGCAGCCTACAGGGGGATCAGCCCCAGCATTTT.

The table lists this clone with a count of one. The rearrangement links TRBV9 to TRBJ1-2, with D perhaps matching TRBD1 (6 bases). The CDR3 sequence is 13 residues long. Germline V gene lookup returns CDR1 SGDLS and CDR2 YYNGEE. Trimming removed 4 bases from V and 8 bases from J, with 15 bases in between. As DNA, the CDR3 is TGTGCCAGCAGCCCTCAGGGGCGGGGGGGCTACACCTTC. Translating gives CASSPQGRGGYTF.

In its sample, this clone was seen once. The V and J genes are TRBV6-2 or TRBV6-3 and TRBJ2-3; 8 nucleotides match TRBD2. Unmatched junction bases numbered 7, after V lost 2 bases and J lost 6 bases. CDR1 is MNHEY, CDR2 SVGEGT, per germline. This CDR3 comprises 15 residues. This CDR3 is CASSYLQAGADTQYF. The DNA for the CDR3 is TGTGCCAGCAGTTACCTACAAGCGGGGGCCGATACGCAGTATTTT.

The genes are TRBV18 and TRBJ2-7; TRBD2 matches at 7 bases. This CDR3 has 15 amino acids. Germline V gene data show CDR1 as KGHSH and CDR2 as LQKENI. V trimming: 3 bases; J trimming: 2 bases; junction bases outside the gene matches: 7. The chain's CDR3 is CASSPRQRGTYEQYF. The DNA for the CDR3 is TGTGCCAGCTCACCGCGTCAGCGGGGAACCTACGAGCAGTACTTC.

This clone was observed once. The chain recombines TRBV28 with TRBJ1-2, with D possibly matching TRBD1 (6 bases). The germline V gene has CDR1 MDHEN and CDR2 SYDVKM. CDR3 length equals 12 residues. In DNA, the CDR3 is TGTGCTGCAGTTAGGGGGTCCTATGGCTACACCTTC. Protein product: CAAVRGSYGYTF.